The T cell receptor beta chain described here comes from a study of response to subunit inactivated influenza vaccine. Notes on the study in general: With each seasonal influenza vaccination, the authors suggested, few new T cells are recruited.

TCRdb recomputed calls from the RT-PCR reads with MiXCR, one row per CDR3 protein. In the table there are some 500,000 distinct CDR3 sequences, 13% of which are singletons. This clonotype appeared a few times. Its matching antigen is unknown. The length of the CDR3 is 15 residues. Germline assignment: CDR1 DFQATT and CDR2 SNEGSKA (reference sequence). Deletions cut 3 bases from V and 7 bases from J, with 16 bases between. The sequencing used PBMCs from blood, collected 40 to 50 days after vaccination. The receptor comes from a man aged 45-60 years who received an inactivated influenza vaccine. V is TRBV20-1 and J is TRBJ1-6, with D hard to call. CDR3 region: CSASPPGGRNSPLHF. CDR3 bases: TGCAGTGCTAGCCCCCCGGGTGGAAGGAATTCACCCCTCCACTTT.